This passage covers 30 T cell receptor beta chains from one sample sequenced in a study of T cell repertoires in cytomegalovirus infection. TCRdb ran MiXCR on the reads and lists one entry per CDR3 protein. The sample gives roughly 720,000 distinct CDR3 sequences, approximately 40% of which show up once; 2.8% is in the top ten. Sequenced input: PBMCs. The receptors originated from a human donor in good health (CMV status not recorded). Some clones in this sample may be carry-over from other donors' samples.

The chain employs TRBV19 and TRBJ2-7; 7 bases are a match to TRBD1. The CDR3 is 14 amino acids. Germline V CDR1 and CDR2: LNHDA, SQIVND (reference sequence). Trimming removed 6 bases from V and 2 bases from J; junction bases left unmatched: 7. The CDR3 spells CASREQGSTYEQYF. The CDR3 DNA reads as TGTGCCAGTAGGGAACAGGGGTCAACCTACGAGCAGTACTTC.

This clonotype was recorded a few times. The chain carries TRBV7-9 and TRBJ1-2; D perhaps matches TRBD1 (5 bases). CDR3 length: 16 residues. Germline assignment: CDR1 SEHNR and CDR2 FQNEAQ (reference sequence). Between the trimmed V and J ends, which lost 5 bases and 5 bases, there was a span of 21 bases. The CDR3 DNA is TGTGCCAGCAGCCACCGGACAAGCGATCCCTTATATGGCTACACCTTC. This codes for CASSHRTSDPLYGYTF.

The V call is TRBV3-1, the J call TRBJ2-2; D ambiguous. CDR3 size: 15 residues. Per the germline V gene, CDR1 is LGHDT and CDR2 is YNNKEL (reference sequence). The V end was cut by 0 bases, the J end by 2 bases, with 7 bases between. DNA for the CDR3: TGTGCCAGCAGCCAAGAGGGTATCAACACCGGGGAGCTGTTTTTT. Its protein is CASSQEGINTGELFF. The full variable domain, completed using reference TRBV3-1 and TRBJ2-2, is DTAVSQTPKYLVTQMGNDKSIKCEQNLGHDTMYWYKQDSKKFLKIMFSYNNKELIINETVPNRFSPKSPDKAHLNLHINSLELGDSAVYFCASSQEGINTGELFFGEGSRLTVL.

The J gene is TRBJ2-3, the V gene TRBV7-3; TRBD2 matches 10 bases. Germline-derived CDR1 and CDR2 are SGHTA and FQGTGA. The CDR3 is made up of 16 amino acids. J lost 2 bases, V lost 5 bases, and 7 bases had no gene match. CDR3 nucleotides: TGTGCCAGCAGCATGGGGAGCGGGGGGGCCACAGATACGCAGTATTTT. It is translated as CASSMGSGGATDTQYF.

This clonotype showed up just a few times. The chain couples TRBV20-1 to TRBJ2-7; TRBD2 aligns across 12 bases. Germline assignment: CDR1 DFQATT and CDR2 SNEGSKA (reference sequence). The CDR3 spans 14 residues. Trimming cost V 3 bases and J 4 bases; bases outside gene matches: 4. The CDR3 region is CSARDLAGGYEQYF. Here the CDR3 DNA reads TGCAGTGCTAGGGATCTAGCGGGAGGGTACGAGCAGTACTTC.

The chain links TRBV19 to TRBJ2-2; possible D gene TRBD2, 6 bases. The CDR3 sequence is 12 residues long. Trimming shortened V by 8 bases and J by 7 bases, and 11 bases separated the two germline ends. Germline CDR1 reads LNHDA; CDR2 reads SQIVND (reference sequence). DNA for the CDR3: TGTGCCAGTCTAGCGCTTAGCGGGGAGCTGTTTTTT. This gives the protein CASLALSGELFF.

CDR3 residues: CAWRPTGFVYEQYF. CDR3 nucleotides: TGTGCCTGGAGACCCACGGGCTTTGTATACGAGCAGTACTTC. The chain employs TRBV30 and TRBJ2-7; D not resolved. CDR1 is GTSNPN, CDR2 SVGIG, per germline (reference sequence). V lost 3 bases and J 4 bases, leaving 16 bases between the germline ends. This CDR3 is 14 amino acids long.

The rearrangement links TRBV27 to TRBJ2-7, with D maybe TRBD1 (6 bases). Germline values: CDR1 MNHEY, CDR2 SMNVEV (reference sequence). V lost 5 bases and J 3 bases, leaving 17 bases between the germline ends. This CDR3 comprises 15 residues. The DNA of the CDR3 is TGTGCCAGCAGTCAAACCACTGAGGGGGACTACGAGCAGTACTTC. Protein sequence: CASSQTTEGDYEQYF.

As for this clonotype: Being one base from a much bigger clone, this may be a read error. The CDR3 carries no conserved terminal phenylalanine or tryptophan, so it likely arises from a read error. The chain links TRBV19 to TRBJ1-2; D call uncertain. Trimming took off 2 bases at V and 5 bases at J, with 6 bases between the two ends. Germline CDR1 and CDR2: LNHDA and SQIVND (reference sequence). The CDR3 covers 12 residues. The CDR3 DNA is TGTGCCAGTAGTATATCAGTTTATGGCTACACCGTC. Protein sequence: CASSISVYGYTV.

J is TRBJ2-6 and V is TRBV20-1; D unresolved. There are 15 residues in the CDR3. The V gene lost 3 bases and the J gene lost 2 bases, with 11 bases spanning the gap. CDR1 is DFQATT, CDR2 SNEGSKA, per germline (reference sequence). The CDR3 DNA is TGCAGTGCTAGCGGCTGGGGAACTGGGGCCAACGTCCTGACTTTC. Residues: CSASGWGTGANVLTF.

This clonotype appeared a few times. J is TRBJ2-3 and V is TRBV7-2, with D perhaps TRBD1 (6 bases). Trimming shortened V by 1 base and J by 5 bases, and 16 bases separated the two germline ends. Germline values: CDR1 SGHTA, CDR2 FQGNSA. This CDR3 is 16 amino acids long. The DNA of the CDR3 is TGTGCCAGCAGCTTAGTCGGCCGGACGACAGGAGATACGCAGTATTTT. Protein product: CASSLVGRTTGDTQYF.

V gene TRBV11-1 combines with J gene TRBJ2-6, with D possibly matching TRBD2 (6 bases). This CDR3 has 17 residues. V lost 4 bases to trimming and J lost 2 bases, with 15 bases between them. The germline CDR1 and CDR2 sequences are SGHAT and FQDESV (reference sequence). CDR3 sequence reads: CASSSLVGGAGANVLTF. CDR3 DNA sequence: TGTGCCAGCAGCTCCCTCGTGGGGGGAGCTGGGGCCAACGTCCTGACTTTC.

The V call is TRBV29-1, the J call TRBJ2-7; D might be TRBD1 or TRBD2, each matching 5 bases. Germline CDR1 reads SQVTM; CDR2 reads ANQGSEA. Trimming cost V 7 bases and J 6 bases, with 13 bases left between them. The CDR3 is made up of 11 amino acids. The CDR3 is CSAAEGFEQYF. In DNA, the CDR3 is TGCAGCGCCGCCGAGGGGTTCGAGCAGTACTTC.

There are a few counts of this clonotype. V and J are TRBV6-1 and TRBJ2-1; 9 bases agree with TRBD1. The V and J ends lost 5 bases and 5 bases, in that order; junction bases with no gene match: 7. Germline V CDR1 and CDR2: MNHNS, SASEGT. This CDR3 has 15 residues. CDR3 loop: CASSQDRGRNNEQFF. The CDR3 DNA sequence: TGTGCCAGCAGTCAAGACAGGGGGAGAAACAATGAGCAGTTCTTC.

The gene calls are TRBV5-8 and TRBJ2-1, with 7 bases aligning to TRBD2. J was trimmed by 15 bases and V by 0 bases; bases with no gene match: 6. This CDR3 contains 12 residues. The germline V gene has CDR1 SGHTS and CDR2 YDEGEE. As DNA, the CDR3 is TGTGCCAGCAGCTTGGGGGAGGGTGGATGGTTCTTC. Amino acids: CASSLGEGGWFF.

The chain recombines TRBV6-5 with TRBJ2-3; TRBD1 might be the D (7 bases). Germline V gene data show CDR1 as MNHEY and CDR2 as SVGAGI. This CDR3 is built from 17 residues. Between the trimmed V and J ends, which lost 0 bases and 6 bases, there was a span of 19 bases. CDR3 bases: TGTGCCAGCAGTTACTCGAGACTAGGACAGGACTTCGATACGCAGTATTTT. Its translation is CASSYSRLGQDFDTQYF.

The chain is built from TRBV28 and TRBJ1-2; 8 bases match TRBD1. The CDR3 is made up of 13 amino acids. V lost 7 bases, J lost 5 bases, and 6 bases stayed unmatched. Germline CDR1 reads MDHEN; CDR2 reads SYDVKM. The CDR3 DNA is TGTGCCAGCAAATCGGACAGGGTATATGGCTACACCTTC. This sequence encodes CASKSDRVYGYTF.

Points on this clonotype: Relative to the germline gene, one junction end is altered; a read error may explain this. The rearrangement links TRBV5-3 to TRBJ2-5, with D unresolved. TRBV5-3 qualifies as an ORF whose function is uncertain. The CDR3 length is 15 residues. The CDR3 sequence is CASSLDPVNQETQYF. CDR3 bases: TGTGCCAGCAGCTTGGATCCGGTAAACCAAGAGACCCAGTACTTC.

This clonotype was counted only a few times. The J gene is TRBJ1-3, the V gene TRBV6-1, with D unresolved. Germline CDR1 is MNHNS and CDR2 is SASEGT. The CDR3 sequence is 12 residues long. V lost 6 bases and J lost 5, with 8 bases in between. CDR3 nucleotide sequence: TGTGCCAGCAGATCATATAGAAACACCATATATTTT. Its protein product is CASRSYRNTIYF.

This clonotype occurred a few times. This sequence joins TRBV7-8 and TRBJ1-1; D might be TRBD1 (5 bases). CDR3 length: 16 amino acids. Germline V gives CDR1 SGHVS, CDR2 FQNEAQ. V dropped 1 base and J dropped 2 bases, with 14 bases sitting between them. The CDR3 sequence: CASSLEFGGYNTEAFF. The CDR3 DNA reads TGTGCCAGCAGCTTAGAATTCGGGGGATATAACACTGAAGCTTTCTTT.

This clonotype was observed once. This rearrangement joins TRBV28 to TRBJ2-1; D uncertain. The CDR3 is 14 amino acids. V was cut by 7 bases and J by 8 bases, with 18 bases left in between. Germline V gene lookup returns CDR1 MDHEN and CDR2 SYDVKM. In nucleotides, the CDR3 is TGTGCCAGCAATGTGAGTCTGTTGGGTCATGAGCAGTTCTTC. Translating gives CASNVSLLGHEQFF. The full variable domain, its missing parts supplied by reference TRBV28 and TRBJ2-1, is DVKVTQSSRYLVKRTGEKVFLECVQDMDHENMFWYRQDPGLGLRLIYFSYDVKMKEKGDIPEGYSVSREKKERFSLILESASTNQTSMYLCASNVSLLGHEQFFGPGTRLTVL.

This clonotype appeared many times. The chain links TRBV7-2 to TRBJ1-1; the D gene is possibly TRBD1 (5 bases). This CDR3 spans 14 amino acids. CDR1 is SGHTA, CDR2 FQGNSA, per germline. Trimming took 5 bases from V and 4 from J, leaving 14 bases between them. This CDR3 reads CASSPHGGSTEAFF. In DNA form, the CDR3 reads TGTGCCAGCAGCCCCCACGGGGGAAGCACTGAAGCTTTCTTT.

The chain links TRBV5-4 to TRBJ2-2; tentative D call: TRBD2 (5 bases). The length of the CDR3 is 14 residues. Germline CDR1 and CDR2: SGHNT and YYREEE (reference sequence). Deletions cut 4 bases from V and 7 bases from J, with 14 bases between. The CDR3: CASSKDPEGGELFF. The CDR3, as DNA: TGTGCCAGCAGCAAAGACCCTGAGGGCGGGGAGCTGTTTTTT.

Concerning this clonotype itself: Germline and junction disagree at one end, which may indicate a read error. The chain combines TRBV12-3 or TRBV12-4 with TRBJ2-1; D call uncertain. The CDR3 runs to 17 residues. For the CDR3, the DNA is TGTGCCTGCAGCTACCCCTCAATCGGTCCAGATTTAGGAGAGCAGTTCTTC. Translating gives CACSYPSIGPDLGEQFF.

The chain is built from TRBV29-1 and TRBJ2-3; 10 nucleotides align to TRBD1. The CDR3 totals 11 residues. After removal of 7 bases from V and 11 bases from J, the junction contained 6 bases not matched to a gene. From germline, CDR1 is SQVTM and CDR2 ANQGSEA. The DNA of the CDR3 is TGCAGCGCAAGGACAGGGGGGATGCAGTATTTT. This sequence encodes CSARTGGMQYF.

The chain has TRBV29-1 and TRBJ2-2; maybe TRBD2 (5 bases). Trimming pared 7 bases from V and 4 bases from J, leaving 13 bases between. The CDR3 contains 13 residues. Germline V gene lookup returns CDR1 SQVTM and CDR2 ANQGSEA. The CDR3 protein is CSARLAVTGELFF. The CDR3 DNA reads TGCAGCGCCCGCCTAGCCGTCACCGGGGAGCTGTTTTTT.

This clonotype was seen only a few times. V and J are TRBV7-9 and TRBJ1-1, with TRBD1 matching 7 bases. V trimming: 3 bases; J trimming: 3 bases; junction bases outside the gene matches: 4. Germline V gene sequence: CDR1 SEHNR, CDR2 FQNEAQ (reference sequence). The CDR3 length is 14 residues. CDR3 nucleotide sequence: TGTGCCAGCAGCTTGGACAGGAGCGACACTGAAGCTTTCTTT. It encodes CASSLDRSDTEAFF.

V and J are TRBV5-1 and TRBJ1-4; possible D gene TRBD1, 5 bases. The CDR3 spans 14 residues. V lost 4 bases to trimming and J lost 0 bases, with 7 bases between them. CDR1 and CDR2 (germline): SGHRS, YFSETQ. CDR3 nucleotides: TGCGCCAGCAGCGTGACAGCAACTAATGAAAAACTGTTTTTT. This sequence encodes CASSVTATNEKLFF.

This clonotype has ten or more counts. V and J are TRBV7-2 and TRBJ2-5; no clear D gene. The CDR3 spans 14 residues. Germline values: CDR1 SGHTA, CDR2 FQGNSA. V was pared by 2 bases and J by 1 base, with 8 bases between. The CDR3: CASSLRWSQETQYF. The CDR3 DNA reads TGTGCCAGCAGCTTACGGTGGTCCCAAGAGACCCAGTACTTC.

The chain joins TRBV5-4 to TRBJ2-1, with TRBD2 matching 11 bases. The closer fit of TRBJ2-7 to the DNA end suggests the J call may be wrong. The germline V gene has CDR1 SGHNT and CDR2 YYREEE (reference sequence). The CDR3 is 15 residues long. The CDR3 loop is CASSLPSGGNNEQYF. The CDR3 coding sequence is TGTGCCAGCAGCTTGCCTAGCGGGGGGAACAATGAGCAGTACTTC.